The clone carrying this T cell receptor beta chain was observed a few times. Its antigen is not identified. Primers for the PCR totalled 60 Vbeta and 13 Jbeta. Here immunoSEQ multiplex PCR was the method, and the copy in TCRdb shows in-frame clones only, minus some. The sample holds around 190,000 clones; about 80% are singletons and the top ten take roughly an eighth. This entry is derived from a study of cytomegalovirus exposure and HLA in healthy donors. Study-wide findings and caveats: It was reported that the classifier diagnosed cytomegalovirus status with high specificity and sensitivity in both the original and validation cohorts. When the data were analyzed later, several of the most significant clusters appeared to be linked to common viral pathogens. HLA alleles showed associations with some 15,000 TCR beta sequences in a later analysis, at a 0.05 false discovery rate.

Trimming shortened V by 9 bases and J by 8 bases, and 11 bases separated the two germline ends. CDR3 length: 10 residues. Germline-derived CDR1 and CDR2 are SGHRS and YFSETQ. Input material: PBMCs. V gene TRBV5-1 combines with J gene TRBJ1-2, with no clear D. This clonotype originated in a woman in her twenties or thirties in good health and CMV-seropositive. The chain's CDR3 is CAIATGGYTF. The CDR3 nucleotides are TGCGCCATTGCGACTGGGGGCTACACCTTC.